One T cell receptor beta chain is described in this entry. What it binds is not known. The PCR made use of 60 Vbeta and 13 Jbeta primers. Sequenced by immunoSEQ multiplex PCR; TCRdb stores in-frame clones only, minus some. Seen here are 64,000 or so clones, around 70% observed once, and the top ten hold approximately 7.6%. This specimen belongs to a study of cytomegalovirus exposure and HLA in healthy donors. CDR3 length equals 14 residues. V was trimmed by 8 bases and J by 5 bases, leaving 16 bases between them. The germline gives CDR1 MNHNY, CDR2 SVGAGI (reference sequence). Study observations and caveats: Accurate prediction of most subjects' HLA-A and HLA-B alleles from TCR beta sequences was reported. Segments of the TCR beta V type were, in most cases, productive about 90% or about 30% of the time in an earlier analysis. Reports indicated that the classifier achieved high specificity and sensitivity in diagnosing cytomegalovirus status.

The sequenced sample consisted of PBMCs. This clonotype was sampled from a man aged 35 to 55 in good health and CMV-seropositive. The chain links TRBV6-6 to TRBJ1-5; possible D gene TRBD1, 6 bases. The DNA of the CDR3 is TGTGCCAGCCGGGACAACGTTGGGTATCAGCCCCAGCATTTT. Translation gives CASRDNVGYQPQHF.